Listed here is a single T cell receptor (beta chain). The junction and the germline gene differ at one end; a read error may be behind it. These data come from a study of OX40 agonist ivuxolimab in advanced cancers. Study details: Having had anti-PD-1, anti-PD-L1 or anti-CTLA-4 therapy before was allowed, and about 42% had some.

Data came from immunoSEQ multiplex PCR; TCRdb stores just in-frame clones and leaves some out. The sample records tens of thousands of clones, 75% to 90% being singletons. The CDR3 extends over 11 amino acids. From germline, CDR1 is SEHNR and CDR2 FQNEAQ (reference sequence). The source is an adult with an advanced solid tumor such as melanoma, head and neck, liver or kidney cancer. V is TRBV7-9 and J is TRBJ1-1; D is unclear. The input for sequencing was CD4+ or CD8+ T cells sorted from blood, taken in a trial of the OX40 agonist ivuxolimab. CDR3 protein: CASSSRTTVGF. CDR3 nucleotide sequence: TGTGCCAGCAGCTCAAGAACAACGGTAGGGTTT. The full variable domain, with the rest looked up from reference TRBV7-9 and TRBJ1-1, is DTGVSQNPRHKITKRGQNVTFRCDPISEHNRLYWYRQTLGQGPEFLTYFQNEAQLEKSRLLSDRFSAERPKGSFSTLEIQRTEQGDSAMYLCASSSRTTVGFGQGTRLTVV.